A single sample gave rise to the 20 T cell receptor beta chains below, sequenced in a study of OX40 agonist ivuxolimab in advanced cancers. TCRdb keeps only in-frame clones here, not all; method: immunoSEQ multiplex PCR. The data show approximately 89,000 clones, more than 75% seen once. The starting material was CD4+ or CD8+ T cells sorted from blood, obtained in a trial of the OX40 agonist ivuxolimab. The receptors come from an adult with an advanced solid tumor such as melanoma, head and neck, liver or kidney cancer.

The chain carries TRBV27 and TRBJ2-7, with TRBD1 identical over 11 bases. CDR3 length: 18 amino acids. Losses at the gene ends were 7 bases for V and 0 bases for J; bases not matched to a gene: 14. In germline, CDR1 is MNHEY, CDR2 SMNVEV (reference sequence). Here the CDR3 reads CASIKGTGGGVGSYEQYF. CDR3 bases: TGTGCCAGCATCAAGGGGACAGGGGGGGGAGTGGGCTCCTACGAGCAGTACTTC.

V is TRBV6-5 and J is TRBJ1-2, with 7 positions matching TRBD1. Germline trimming cut 0 bases from V and 8 bases from J; bases unmatched to any gene: 3. CDR1 MNHEY and CDR2 SVGAGI come from the germline V gene. This CDR3 is built from 13 residues. The CDR3 is CASSYSTGYGYTF. CDR3 sequence (DNA): TGTGCCAGCAGTTACTCGACAGGGTACGGCTACACCTTC.

V and J are TRBV5-5 and TRBJ1-2, with D uncertain. V lost 0 bases and J 2 bases, leaving 8 bases between the germline ends. Germline CDR1 reads SGHKS; CDR2 reads YYEKEE (reference sequence). CDR3 size: 14 residues. The CDR3 nucleotides read TGTGCCAGCAGCTTGGTTTCAGAAAACTATGGCTACACCTTC. It encodes CASSLVSENYGYTF.

This clone was detected many times. The chain is built from TRBV11-1 and TRBJ2-7; D not resolved. Looked up from germline, CDR1 is SGHAT and CDR2 is FQDESV (reference sequence). This CDR3 has 17 amino acids. The germline V and J ends were trimmed by 0 bases and 3 bases, with 18 bases remaining between them. CDR3 sequence reads: CASSLAPPTSPVYEQYF. The CDR3, as DNA: TGTGCCAGCAGCTTAGCGCCACCTACCTCCCCCGTCTACGAGCAGTACTTC. The variable domain in full, completed from reference TRBV11-1 and TRBJ2-7, reads EAEVAQSPRYKITEKSQAVAFWCDPISGHATLYWYRQILGQGPELLVQFQDESVVDDSQLPKDRFSAERLKGVDSTLKIQPAELGDSAMYLCASSLAPPTSPVYEQYFGPGTRLTVT.

This clone was counted a single time. The chain couples TRBV6-4 to TRBJ2-1, with D possibly being TRBD1 (5 bases). Between the trimmed V and J ends, which lost 0 bases and 5 bases, there was a span of 14 bases. This CDR3 has 16 amino acids. Germline V CDR1 and CDR2: MRHNA, SNTAGT. The CDR3 DNA sequence: TGTGCCAGCAGTGACTCGTGGAAAGGGGCGGACAATGAGCAGTTCTTC. Residues: CASSDSWKGADNEQFF.

The rearrangement joins TRBV2 to TRBJ2-7, with no clear D. V was cut by 6 bases and J by 4 bases, with 10 bases left in between. The CDR3 length is 12 residues. CDR1 is SNHLY, CDR2 FYNNEI, per germline. CDR3: CASRAYQYEQYF. In DNA, the CDR3 is TGTGCCAGCAGGGCCTACCAGTACGAGCAGTACTTC.

The chain has TRBV2 and TRBJ1-6; no reliable D call. In germline, CDR1 is SNHLY, CDR2 FYNNEI. This CDR3 comprises 15 residues. V lost 1 base, J lost 5 bases, and 9 bases lay in between. CDR3 nucleotide sequence: TGTGCCAGCAGTGAAGACGGATTTAATAATTCACCCCTCCACTTT. The encoded protein is CASSEDGFNNSPLHF.

V usage is TRBV11-2 and J usage is TRBJ2-1, with TRBD2 matching over 7 bases. CDR3 length equals 15 residues. CDR1 and CDR2 from the germline V gene are SGHAT and FQNNGV. V was clipped by 5 bases and J by 3 bases; unmatched bases: 7. The CDR3 DNA reads TGTGCCAGCAGCACCCTAGCGGTGTTCTACAATGAGCAGTTCTTC. Translation gives CASSTLAVFYNEQFF.

This rearrangement joins TRBV5-1 to TRBJ2-2; D not certain. Trimming took 4 bases from V and 5 from J, leaving 18 bases between them. From germline, CDR1 is SGHRS and CDR2 YFSETQ. The CDR3 spans 16 residues. CDR3 sequence: CASSLPPRPETGELFF. The CDR3 region has the DNA TGCGCCAGCAGCCTTCCCCCCCGCCCGGAGACCGGGGAGCTGTTTTTT.

The V call is TRBV21-1, the J call TRBJ1-1; the table's D call TRBD1 went unverified against the DNA. TRBV21-1 is an annotated pseudogene. There are 15 residues in the CDR3. The CDR3 DNA sequence: TGTGCCAGCGGGACACTACTATTCAAGAACACTGAAGCTTTCTTT. It specifies CASGTLLFKNTEAFF.

V gene TRBV5-6 combines with J gene TRBJ2-1, with 10 bases identical to TRBD1. The germline gives CDR1 SGHDT, CDR2 YYEEEE. Unmatched junction bases numbered 16, after V lost 4 bases and J lost 12 bases. The CDR3 loop spans 16 amino acids. The CDR3 loop reads CASSPGLGQGLIGQFF. The DNA for the CDR3 is TGTGCCAGCAGCCCAGGTCTGGGACAGGGGCTAATCGGGCAGTTCTTC.

The chain employs TRBV6-4 and TRBJ1-2; 9 nucleotides agree with TRBD1. The trim removed 6 bases at V and 5 bases at J, leaving 10 bases unmatched. Germline loops: CDR1 MRHNA, CDR2 SNTAGT. The CDR3 has 15 residues. The CDR3 nucleotides are TGTGCCAGCAGATCAATGGACAGGGGAGAGTATGGCTACACCTTC. Translation gives CASRSMDRGEYGYTF.

The V gene is TRBV15, the J gene TRBJ1-4, with TRBD1 identical over 7 bases. After removal of 3 bases from V and 7 bases from J, the junction contained 2 bases not matched to a gene. This CDR3 is built from 13 residues. Germline V gene lookup returns CDR1 LNHNV and CDR2 YYDKDF (reference sequence). The CDR3 sequence is CATSSGTVEKLFF. The CDR3 nucleotides are TGTGCCACCAGCAGCGGGACAGTTGAAAAACTGTTTTTT.

This rearrangement joins TRBV7-9 to TRBJ1-2; a possible D gene is TRBD1 (5 bases). The CDR3 has 14 amino acids. CDR1 and CDR2 from the germline V gene are SEHNR and FQNEAQ (reference sequence). The ends were cut back, 5 bases at V and 4 bases at J, with 14 bases in the middle. The CDR3 bases are TGTGCCAGCAGCCCTAGGGGCCAGGGCTATGGCTACACCTTC. Its protein product is CASSPRGQGYGYTF.

V gene TRBV5-4 combines with J gene TRBJ2-1; TRBD2 is a possible D gene (7 bases). Germline values: CDR1 SGHNT, CDR2 YYREEE (reference sequence). The CDR3 consists of 14 residues. Trimming removed 2 bases from V and 10 bases from J, with 16 bases in between. CDR3 amino acids: CASSFGGGAGEQFF. The CDR3 DNA reads as TGTGCCAGCAGCTTCGGTGGGGGGGCCGGGGAGCAGTTCTTC.

The chain links TRBV5-1 to TRBJ2-1; maybe TRBD1 (5 bases). Between the trimmed V and J ends, which lost 0 bases and 7 bases, there was a span of 14 bases. The CDR3 runs to 15 residues. The germline CDR1 and CDR2 sequences are SGHRS and YFSETQ. The CDR3 DNA reads TGCGCCAGCAGCTTGGCGCTAGGGTCAGGGAATGAGCAGTTCTTC. Amino acid sequence: CASSLALGSGNEQFF.

This clone is a singleton in its sample. The CDR3 nucleotides read TGTGCCAGCAGGCGATTCGGGACGGTAACGGTGAACACTGAAGCTTTCTTT. Amino acid sequence: CASRRFGTVTVNTEAFF. The J gene is TRBJ1-1, the V gene TRBV27, with a tentative D call TRBD1 (5 bases). There are 17 residues in the CDR3. V gave up 6 bases and J gave up 0 bases, with 20 bases separating them. The germline V gene encodes CDR1 MNHEY and CDR2 SMNVEV (reference sequence).

The V call is TRBV19, the J call TRBJ2-3; the match to TRBD1 covers 7 bases. Germline CDR1 reads LNHDA; CDR2 reads SQIVND (reference sequence). V lost 8 bases, J lost 0 bases, and 8 bases stayed unmatched. The CDR3 sequence is 15 residues long. Here the CDR3 DNA reads TGTGCCAGTCGAACAGGGGAAGAGAGCACAGATACGCAGTATTTT. Its protein is CASRTGEESTDTQYF.

The chain uses TRBV6-4 and TRBJ1-2; D is uncertain. Per the germline V gene, CDR1 is MRHNA and CDR2 is SNTAGT. Trimming stripped 0 bases from V and 2 bases from J, with 7 bases between. There are 14 residues in the CDR3. The CDR3 is CASSDSDRNYGYTF. The CDR3 bases are TGTGCCAGCAGTGACTCGGACCGCAACTATGGCTACACCTTC.

V and J are TRBV7-8 and TRBJ1-2, with D unclear. Per germline, CDR1 SGHVS and CDR2 FQNEAQ. The V gene lost 2 bases and the J gene lost 5 bases, with 9 bases spanning the gap. The CDR3 has 13 amino acids. The CDR3 loop reads CASSLWGGYGYTF. The CDR3 DNA reads TGTGCCAGCAGCTTATGGGGAGGTTATGGCTACACCTTC.